This entry describes one TCR beta chain. Its cognate antigen is unknown. CDR3 size: 14 residues. V lost 2 bases and J lost 5; bases outside the gene matches: 5. CDR1 and CDR2 from the germline V gene are SGHTS and YDEGEE. The data belong to a study of lymphopenia after photon versus proton radiotherapy. Notes on the study in general: Authors raise, but do not show, better survival with proton therapy. After lymphocyte nadir, photon-treated repertoires showed oligoclonal expansion, especially CD8+ Temra. Photon-treated patients lost naive T cells and TCR diversity; proton-treated stayed stable.

The method was immunoSEQ multiplex PCR; TCRdb's version includes in-frame clones alone and lacks a portion of them. The table lists tens of thousands of clones, 80% to 90% of them singletons. The sample here was peripheral blood, taken from a patient treated with proton-based radiotherapy. This clonotype originated in a woman aged 60 to 75 with cholangiocarcinoma. Some clones in this sample may be carry-over from other donors' samples. The chain employs TRBV5-8 and TRBJ2-5, with 8 nucleotides matching TRBD2. The DNA for the CDR3 is TGTGCCAGCAGCTTCGGATTAGCGGGGGAGACCCAGTACTTC. Encoded protein: CASSFGLAGETQYF.